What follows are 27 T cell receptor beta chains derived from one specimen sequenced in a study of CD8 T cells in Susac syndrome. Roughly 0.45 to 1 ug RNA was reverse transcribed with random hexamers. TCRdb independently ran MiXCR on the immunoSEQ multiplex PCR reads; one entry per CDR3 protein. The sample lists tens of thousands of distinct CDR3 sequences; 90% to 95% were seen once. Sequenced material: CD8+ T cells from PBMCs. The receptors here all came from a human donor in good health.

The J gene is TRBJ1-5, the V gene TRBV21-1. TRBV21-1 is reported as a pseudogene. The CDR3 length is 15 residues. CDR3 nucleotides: TGTGCCAGCGGCTCAGGAGTGGGTGGCAATCAGCCCCAGCATTTT. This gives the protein CASGSGVGGNQPQHF.

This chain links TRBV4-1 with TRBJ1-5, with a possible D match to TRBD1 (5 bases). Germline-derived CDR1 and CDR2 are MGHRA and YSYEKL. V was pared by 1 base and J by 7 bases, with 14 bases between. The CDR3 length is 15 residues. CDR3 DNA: TGCGCCAGCAGCCAAGGGGGCAGGGCCGGACAGCCCCAGCATTTT. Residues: CASSQGGRAGQPQHF.

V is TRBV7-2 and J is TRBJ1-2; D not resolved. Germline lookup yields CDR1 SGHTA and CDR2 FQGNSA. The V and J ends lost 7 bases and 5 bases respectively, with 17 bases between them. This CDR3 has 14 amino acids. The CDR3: CASTPPPVPYGYTF. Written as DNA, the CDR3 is TGTGCCAGCACCCCTCCCCCAGTTCCATATGGCTACACCTTC. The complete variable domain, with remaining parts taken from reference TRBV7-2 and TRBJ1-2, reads GAGVSQSPSNKVTEKGKDVELRCDPISGHTALYWYRQSLGQGLEFLIYFQGNSAPDKSGLPSDRFSAERTGGSVSTLTIQRTQQEDSAVYLCASTPPPVPYGYTFGSGTRLTVV.

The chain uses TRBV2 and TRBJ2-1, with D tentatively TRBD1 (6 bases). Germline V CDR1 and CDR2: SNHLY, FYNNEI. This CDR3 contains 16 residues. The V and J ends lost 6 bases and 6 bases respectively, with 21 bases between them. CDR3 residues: CASRVPGHLKGNEQFF. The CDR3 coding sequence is TGTGCCAGCAGGGTACCGGGACACCTTAAAGGCAATGAGCAGTTCTTC. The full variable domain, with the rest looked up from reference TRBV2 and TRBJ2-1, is EPEVTQTPSHQVTQMGQEVILRCVPISNHLYFYWYRQILGQKVEFLVSFYNNEISEKSEIFDDQFSVERPDGSNFTLKIRSTKLEDSAMYFCASRVPGHLKGNEQFFGPGTRLTVL.

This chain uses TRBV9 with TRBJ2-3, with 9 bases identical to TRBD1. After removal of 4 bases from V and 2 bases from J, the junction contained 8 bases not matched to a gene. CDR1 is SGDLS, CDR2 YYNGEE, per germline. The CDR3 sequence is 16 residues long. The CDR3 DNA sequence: TGTGCCAGCAGCCTTAGGACAGGGGCCCTCACAGATACGCAGTATTTT. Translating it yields CASSLRTGALTDTQYF.

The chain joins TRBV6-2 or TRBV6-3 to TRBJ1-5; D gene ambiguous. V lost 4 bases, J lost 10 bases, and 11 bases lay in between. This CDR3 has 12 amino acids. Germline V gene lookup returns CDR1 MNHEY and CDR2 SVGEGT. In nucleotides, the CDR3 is TGTGCCAGCAGTTCCCAACTTGTTCCCCAGCATTTT. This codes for CASSSQLVPQHF.

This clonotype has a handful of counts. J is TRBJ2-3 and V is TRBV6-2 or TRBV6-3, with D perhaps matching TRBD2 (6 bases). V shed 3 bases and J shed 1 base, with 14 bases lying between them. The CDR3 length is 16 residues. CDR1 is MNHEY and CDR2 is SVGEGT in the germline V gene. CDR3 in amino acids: CASSYVGASGTDTQYF. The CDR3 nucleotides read TGTGCCAGCAGTTATGTCGGAGCTAGCGGCACAGATACGCAGTATTTT.

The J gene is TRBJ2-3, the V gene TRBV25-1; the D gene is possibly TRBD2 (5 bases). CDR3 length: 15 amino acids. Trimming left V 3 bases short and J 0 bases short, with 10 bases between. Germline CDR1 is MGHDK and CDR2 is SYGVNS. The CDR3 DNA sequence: TGTGCCAGCAGTGAGCGCCCGGGGAGCACAGATACGCAGTATTTT. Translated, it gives CASSERPGSTDTQYF.

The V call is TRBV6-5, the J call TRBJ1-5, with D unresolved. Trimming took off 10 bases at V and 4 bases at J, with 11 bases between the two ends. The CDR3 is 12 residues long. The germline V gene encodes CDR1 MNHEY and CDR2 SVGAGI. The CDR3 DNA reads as TGTGCCACCGGGTGGGCAAATCAGCCCCAGCATTTT. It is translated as CATGWANQPQHF.

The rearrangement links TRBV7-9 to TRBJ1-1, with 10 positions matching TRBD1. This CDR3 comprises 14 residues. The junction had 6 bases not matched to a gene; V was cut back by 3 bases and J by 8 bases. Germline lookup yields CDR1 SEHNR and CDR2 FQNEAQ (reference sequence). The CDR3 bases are TGTGCCAGCAGCTTGGTGGGGACAGGGGCCGAAGCTTTCTTT. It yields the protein CASSLVGTGAEAFF.

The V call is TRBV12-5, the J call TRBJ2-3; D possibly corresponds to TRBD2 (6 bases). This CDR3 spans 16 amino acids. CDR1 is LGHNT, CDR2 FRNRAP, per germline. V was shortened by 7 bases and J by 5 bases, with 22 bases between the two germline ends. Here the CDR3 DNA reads TGTGCTAGTGCCCTGTGGGTGGGTAGCGGTAAAGATACGCAGTATTTT. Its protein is CASALWVGSGKDTQYF. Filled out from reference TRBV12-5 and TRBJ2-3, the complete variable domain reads DARVTQTPRHKVTEMGQEVTMRCQPILGHNTVFWYRQTMMQGLELLAYFRNRAPLDDSGMPKDRFSAEMPDATLATLKIQPSEPRDSAVYFCASALWVGSGKDTQYFGPGTRLTVL.

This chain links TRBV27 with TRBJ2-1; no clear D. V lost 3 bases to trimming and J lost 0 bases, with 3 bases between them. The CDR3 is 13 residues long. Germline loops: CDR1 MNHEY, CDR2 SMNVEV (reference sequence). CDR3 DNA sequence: TGTGCCAGCAGTTTTCTCTCCTACAATGAGCAGTTCTTC. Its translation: CASSFLSYNEQFF.

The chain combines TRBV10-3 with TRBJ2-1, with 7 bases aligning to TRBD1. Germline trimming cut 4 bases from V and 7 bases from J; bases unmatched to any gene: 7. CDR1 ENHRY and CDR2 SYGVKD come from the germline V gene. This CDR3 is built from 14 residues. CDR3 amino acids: CAISGTETGNEQFF. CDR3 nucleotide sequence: TGTGCCATCAGTGGAACGGAGACAGGGAATGAGCAGTTCTTC.

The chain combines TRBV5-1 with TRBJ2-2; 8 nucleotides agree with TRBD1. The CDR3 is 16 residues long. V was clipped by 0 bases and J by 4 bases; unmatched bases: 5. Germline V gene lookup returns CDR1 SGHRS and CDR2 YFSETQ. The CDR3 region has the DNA TGCGCCAGCAGCTTGGCCGGGACAGGCGTCACCGGGGAGCTGTTTTTT. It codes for CASSLAGTGVTGELFF. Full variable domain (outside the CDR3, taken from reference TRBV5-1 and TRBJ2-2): KAGVTQTPRYLIKTRGQQVTLSCSPISGHRSVSWYQQTPGQGLQFLFEYFSETQRNKGNFPGRFSGRQFSNSRSEMNVSTLELGDSALYLCASSLAGTGVTGELFFGEGSRLTVL.

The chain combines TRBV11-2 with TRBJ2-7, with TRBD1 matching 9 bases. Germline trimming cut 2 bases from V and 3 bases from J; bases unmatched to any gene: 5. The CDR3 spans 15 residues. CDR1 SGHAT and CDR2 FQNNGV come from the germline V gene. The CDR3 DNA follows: TGTGCCAGCAGCTTATCGGCGGGACAGGGCTACGAGCAGTACTTC. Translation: CASSLSAGQGYEQYF.

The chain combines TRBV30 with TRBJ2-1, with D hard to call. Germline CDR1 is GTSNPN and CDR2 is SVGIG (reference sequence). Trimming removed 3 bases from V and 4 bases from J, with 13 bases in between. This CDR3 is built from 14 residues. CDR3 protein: CAWRRRERYNEQFF. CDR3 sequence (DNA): TGTGCCTGGAGACGCCGTGAGAGATACAATGAGCAGTTCTTC.

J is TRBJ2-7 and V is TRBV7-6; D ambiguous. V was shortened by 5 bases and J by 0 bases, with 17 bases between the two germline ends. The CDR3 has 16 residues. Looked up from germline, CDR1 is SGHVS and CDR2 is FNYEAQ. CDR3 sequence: CASSPLGISGSYEQYF. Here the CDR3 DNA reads TGTGCCAGCAGCCCCTTGGGTATTTCTGGCTCCTACGAGCAGTACTTC.

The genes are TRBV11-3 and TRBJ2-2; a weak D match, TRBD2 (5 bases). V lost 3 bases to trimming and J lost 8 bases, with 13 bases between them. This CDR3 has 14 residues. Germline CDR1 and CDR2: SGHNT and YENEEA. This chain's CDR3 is CASSFTRGGGELFF. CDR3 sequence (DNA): TGTGCCAGCAGCTTCACTAGAGGAGGAGGGGAGCTGTTTTTT.

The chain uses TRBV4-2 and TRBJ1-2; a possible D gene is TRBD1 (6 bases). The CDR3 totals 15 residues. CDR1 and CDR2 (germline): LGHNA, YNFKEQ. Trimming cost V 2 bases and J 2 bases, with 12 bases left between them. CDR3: CASSQSGQTNYGYTF. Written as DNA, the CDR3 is TGTGCCAGCAGCCAAAGTGGACAGACAAACTATGGCTACACCTTC.

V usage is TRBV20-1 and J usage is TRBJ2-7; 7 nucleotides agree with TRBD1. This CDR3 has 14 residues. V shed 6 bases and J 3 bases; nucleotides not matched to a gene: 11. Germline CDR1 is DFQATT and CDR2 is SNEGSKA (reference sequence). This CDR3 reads CSAKPGTAVYEQYF. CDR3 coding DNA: TGCAGTGCAAAACCCGGGACAGCCGTCTACGAGCAGTACTTC.

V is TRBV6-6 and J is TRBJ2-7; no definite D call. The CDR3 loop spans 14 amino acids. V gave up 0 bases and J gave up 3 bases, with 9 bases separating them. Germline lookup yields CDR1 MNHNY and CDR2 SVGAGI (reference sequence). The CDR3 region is CASSYSGEFYEQYF. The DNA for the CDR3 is TGTGCCAGCAGTTACTCTGGGGAATTCTACGAGCAGTACTTC.

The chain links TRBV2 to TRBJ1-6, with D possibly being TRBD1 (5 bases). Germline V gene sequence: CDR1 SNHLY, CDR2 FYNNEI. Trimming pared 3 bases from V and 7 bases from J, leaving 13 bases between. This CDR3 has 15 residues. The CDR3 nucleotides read TGTGCCAGCAGTGATGGGGACCGGCGGAATTCACCCCTCCACTTT. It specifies CASSDGDRRNSPLHF.

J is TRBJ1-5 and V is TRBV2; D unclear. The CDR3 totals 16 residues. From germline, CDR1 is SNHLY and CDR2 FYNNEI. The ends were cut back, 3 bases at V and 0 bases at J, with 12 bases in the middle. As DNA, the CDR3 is TGTGCCAGCAGTGATCCGGACGGCGATAGCAATCAGCCCCAGCATTTT. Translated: CASSDPDGDSNQPQHF.

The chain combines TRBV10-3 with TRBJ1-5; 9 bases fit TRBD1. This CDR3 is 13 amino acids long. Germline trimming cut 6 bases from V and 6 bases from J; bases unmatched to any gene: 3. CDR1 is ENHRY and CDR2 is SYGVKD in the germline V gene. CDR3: CAISDRGTQPQHF. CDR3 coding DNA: TGTGCCATCAGCGACAGGGGGACTCAGCCCCAGCATTTT.

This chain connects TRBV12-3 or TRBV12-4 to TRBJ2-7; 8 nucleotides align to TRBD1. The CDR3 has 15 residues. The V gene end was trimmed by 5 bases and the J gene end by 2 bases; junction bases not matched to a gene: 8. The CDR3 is CASSPTGGSTYEQYF. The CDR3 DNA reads TGTGCCAGCAGTCCTACAGGGGGAAGTACCTACGAGCAGTACTTC.

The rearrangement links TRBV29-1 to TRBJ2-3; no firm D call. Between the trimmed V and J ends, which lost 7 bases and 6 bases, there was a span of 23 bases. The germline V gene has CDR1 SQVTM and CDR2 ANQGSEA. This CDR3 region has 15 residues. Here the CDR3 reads CSGRLLANPRDTQYF. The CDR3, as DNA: TGCAGCGGTCGGCTACTGGCAAACCCCAGGGATACGCAGTATTTT.

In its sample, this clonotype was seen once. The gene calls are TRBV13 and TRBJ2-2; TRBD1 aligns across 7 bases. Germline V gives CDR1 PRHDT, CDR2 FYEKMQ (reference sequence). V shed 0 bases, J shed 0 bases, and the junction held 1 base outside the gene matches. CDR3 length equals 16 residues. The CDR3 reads CASSLGQGTNTGELFF. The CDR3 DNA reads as TGTGCCAGCAGCTTAGGACAGGGGACGAACACCGGGGAGCTGTTTTTT.